The 28 T cell receptor beta chains reported below all come from one sample, sequenced in a study of cytomegalovirus exposure and HLA in healthy donors. Sequencing used immunoSEQ multiplex PCR; TCRdb keeps in-frame clones, though not all of them. The profile shows 100,000 to 150,000 clones, over 90% of them singletons. Sequencing was performed on PBMCs. These receptors were collected from a woman younger than 30 in good health and CMV-seronegative.

The chain uses TRBV19 and TRBJ2-7; 7 nucleotides align to TRBD2. Germline CDR1 is LNHDA and CDR2 is SQIVND (reference sequence). CDR3 length: 13 residues. Trimming took 7 bases from V and 7 from J; bases not matched to a gene: 10. The CDR3 DNA follows: TGTGCCAGTAAGCCTAGCGGTGTAGGAGAGCAGTACTTC. This translates into CASKPSGVGEQYF.

This chain connects TRBV6-6 to TRBJ1-1; D not certain. The CDR3 has 16 amino acids. Germline loops: CDR1 MNHNY, CDR2 SVGAGI (reference sequence). Trimming took off 0 bases at V and 1 base at J, with 12 bases between the two ends. CDR3 in DNA: TGTGCCAGCAGTTACTCGTTGTGGCCCCAGAACACTGAAGCTTTCTTT. Translation: CASSYSLWPQNTEAFF.

Comment on this clone: This sample also contains other DNA sequences that code for the same CDR3. The rearrangement joins TRBV27 to TRBJ1-1, with D maybe TRBD1 (5 bases). With 5 bases removed from V and 2 bases from J, the gap between germline ends came to 12 bases. Germline V gene sequence: CDR1 MNHEY, CDR2 SMNVEV (reference sequence). This CDR3 region has 14 residues. The CDR3 reads CASSPRDSNTEAFF. The DNA of the CDR3 is TGTGCCAGCAGTCCGAGAGACAGTAACACTGAAGCTTTCTTT.

The chain has TRBV6-5 and TRBJ1-1; D gene uncertain. Germline-derived CDR1 and CDR2 are MNHEY and SVGAGI. V dropped 6 bases and J dropped 2 bases, with 13 bases sitting between them. The CDR3 consists of 14 residues. CDR3 in DNA: TGTGCCAGCAGCCTCGGACTAGGCAACACTGAAGCTTTCTTT. Encoded protein: CASSLGLGNTEAFF.

Here the CDR3 reads CASSQGFGGYTF. CDR3 DNA: TGTGCCAGCTCCCAGGGGTTTGGGGGCTACACCTTC. The V gene is TRBV28, the J gene TRBJ1-2, with TRBD1 as a possible D gene (6 bases). The length of the CDR3 is 12 residues. Trimming pared 8 bases from V and 8 bases from J, leaving 15 bases between. CDR1 is MDHEN, CDR2 SYDVKM, per germline.

The count of this clone is one. This chain connects TRBV27 to TRBJ2-1; 8 nucleotides line up with TRBD1. J was trimmed by 6 bases and V by 3 bases; bases with no gene match: 4. Germline V CDR1 and CDR2: MNHEY, SMNVEV (reference sequence). This CDR3 is built from 14 residues. For the CDR3, the DNA is TGTGCCAGCAGTTTTGGGACAGGAGGCAATGAGCAGTTCTTC. Its protein product is CASSFGTGGNEQFF.

The V and J genes are TRBV19 and TRBJ2-2; 7 nucleotides align to TRBD1. The CDR3 runs to 15 residues. Germline lookup yields CDR1 LNHDA and CDR2 SQIVND (reference sequence). V shed 3 bases, J shed 1 base, and the junction held 2 bases outside the gene matches. The CDR3 region has the DNA TGTGCCAGTAGTATTGACAGGGAGAACACCGGGGAGCTGTTTTTT. Amino acid sequence: CASSIDRENTGELFF.

V and J are TRBV11-3 and TRBJ2-1; possible D gene TRBD2, 6 bases. The ends were cut back, 3 bases at V and 9 bases at J, with 6 bases in the middle. The CDR3 is 11 residues long. Germline lookup yields CDR1 SGHNT and CDR2 YENEEA. CDR3 DNA: TGTGCCAGCAGCTTCGGGGGTGAGCAGTTCTTC. Protein product: CASSFGGEQFF.

This sequence joins TRBV30 and TRBJ2-7; perhaps TRBD2 as D (5 bases). Germline V CDR1 and CDR2: GTSNPN, SVGIG (reference sequence). CDR3 length: 13 amino acids. With 5 bases removed from V and 2 bases from J, the gap between germline ends came to 13 bases. The CDR3 is CAWGWTVTYEQYF. The CDR3 nucleotides read TGTGCCTGGGGCTGGACTGTTACCTACGAGCAGTACTTC.

This chain joins TRBV7-9 and TRBJ2-1, with TRBD2 identical over 8 bases. V dropped 0 bases and J dropped 12; count of bases not matched to a gene: 7. CDR1 SEHNR and CDR2 FQNEAQ come from the germline V gene (reference sequence). The CDR3 spans 14 residues. The CDR3 nucleotides read TGTGCCAGCAGCTTAGCACGGGGGGGCCGGCGGCAGTTCTTC. Encoded protein: CASSLARGGRRQFF.

This clone showed up just once. One junction end does not reproduce the germline sequence, and a read error may be involved. The chain couples TRBV5-4 to TRBJ1-4; 11 nucleotides agree with TRBD1. Germline CDR1 is SGHNT and CDR2 is YYREEE (reference sequence). The CDR3 consists of 13 residues. The CDR3 is CASSTGTGGFLLF. The DNA of the CDR3 is TGTGCCAGCAGCACCGGGACAGGGGGTTTCCTGCTTTTT.

The rearrangement joins TRBV20-1 to TRBJ2-1; the D gene is possibly TRBD1 (5 bases). Trimming cost V 8 bases and J 4 bases, with 9 bases left between them. Germline V lookup: CDR1 DFQATT, CDR2 SNEGSKA (reference sequence). This CDR3 has 11 amino acids. The CDR3 bases are TGCAGTACCCAGGGATACAATGAGCAGTTCTTC. It specifies CSTQGYNEQFF.

This clone has a single count. The rearrangement joins TRBV19 to TRBJ1-5; no definite D call. CDR3 length: 13 residues. The V end lost 4 bases, the J end lost 7 bases, and 11 bases lay between the germline ends. Per the germline V gene, CDR1 is LNHDA and CDR2 is SQIVND (reference sequence). The CDR3 here is CASSTQVWQPQHF. The CDR3 DNA sequence: TGTGCCAGTAGTACGCAGGTCTGGCAGCCCCAGCATTTT.

The J gene is TRBJ2-5, the V gene TRBV9; 11 bases line up with TRBD1. V was pared by 4 bases and J by 4 bases, with 3 bases of the junction left unmatched. The CDR3 sequence is 14 residues long. CDR1 and CDR2 from the germline V gene are SGDLS and YYNGEE. The CDR3, as DNA: TGTGCCAGCAGCCCTGGGACAGGGGGAGAGACCCAGTACTTC. Protein product: CASSPGTGGETQYF.

This chain joins TRBV28 and TRBJ1-2; D is perhaps TRBD1 (5 bases). CDR3 length equals 14 residues. Germline V lookup: CDR1 MDHEN, CDR2 SYDVKM. V was cut by 7 bases and J by 5 bases, with 17 bases left in between. The CDR3 region is CASTLWGVSYGYTF. CDR3 bases: TGTGCCAGCACTCTTTGGGGGGTATCTTATGGCTACACCTTC.

CDR3 in DNA: TGTGCCAGCGGACTAGCGGGGGGAGCGGAGACCCAGTACTTC. It codes for CASGLAGGAETQYF. V and J are TRBV28 and TRBJ2-5, with 14 bases fitting TRBD2. With 8 bases clipped from V and 5 bases from J, the junction kept 4 bases outside the gene matches. Looked up from germline, CDR1 is MDHEN and CDR2 is SYDVKM. This CDR3 spans 14 amino acids.

This chain connects TRBV6-6 to TRBJ2-7; D may be TRBD1 (5 bases). Germline CDR1 MNHNY, CDR2 SVGAGI (reference sequence). This CDR3 spans 13 amino acids. Trimming took off 6 bases at V and 7 bases at J, with 16 bases between the two ends. The CDR3 region has the DNA TGTGCCAGCAGAGTTACTACAGGTGGGGAGCAGTACTTC. It specifies CASRVTTGGEQYF.

This chain uses TRBV18 with TRBJ1-1, with D possibly being TRBD1 (6 bases). V was trimmed by 3 bases and J by 3 bases, leaving 17 bases between them. The V gene's germline CDR1 is KGHSH and CDR2 LQKENI. This CDR3 has 16 amino acids. CDR3 residues: CASSPGGGGRDTEAFF. The CDR3 DNA reads as TGTGCCAGCTCACCGGGAGGAGGGGGGAGGGACACTGAAGCTTTCTTT.

The chain is built from TRBV7-8 and TRBJ1-2, with D uncertain. CDR1 and CDR2 (germline): SGHVS, FQNEAQ. The CDR3 has 14 residues. V lost 0 bases, J lost 1 base, and 6 bases lay in between. The CDR3 region is CASSLARVNYGYTF. The DNA for the CDR3 is TGTGCCAGCAGCTTAGCGAGGGTTAACTATGGCTACACCTTC.

The gene calls are TRBV6-1 and TRBJ1-4, with TRBD1 identical over 8 bases. Germline CDR1 reads MNHNS; CDR2 reads SASEGT. The CDR3 extends over 14 amino acids. V lost 6 bases and J lost 7; bases outside the gene matches: 7. CDR3: CASRTQGGGEKLFF. The CDR3 coding sequence is TGTGCCAGCAGAACACAGGGGGGCGGTGAAAAACTGTTTTTT.

The rearrangement links TRBV30 to TRBJ2-7; TRBD2 matches 9 bases. The CDR3 is 16 amino acids. Germline lookup yields CDR1 GTSNPN and CDR2 SVGIG (reference sequence). The ends lost 0 bases at V and 0 bases at J; junction bases unmatched: 6. CDR3: CAWSVGLAGSSYEQYF. CDR3 nucleotide sequence: TGTGCCTGGAGTGTGGGTCTAGCGGGGAGCTCCTACGAGCAGTACTTC. Looking up the rest from reference TRBV30 and TRBJ2-7 gives the full variable domain: SQTIHQWPATLVQPVGSPLSLECTVEGTSNPNLYWYRQAAGRGLQLLFYSVGIGQISSEVPQNLSASRPQDRQFILSSKKLLLSDSGFYLCAWSVGLAGSSYEQYFGPGTRLTVT.

The chain has TRBV6-1 and TRBJ2-7, with 11 bases aligning to TRBD2. CDR3 length: 15 residues. Unmatched junction bases numbered 4, after V lost 1 base and J lost 5 bases. In germline, CDR1 is MNHNS, CDR2 SASEGT. The CDR3: CASSEELAGADEQYF. The CDR3 DNA is TGTGCCAGCAGTGAAGAACTAGCGGGAGCCGACGAGCAGTACTTC.

The V call is TRBV19, the J call TRBJ1-4; D remains ambiguous. The V and J ends lost 7 bases and 4 bases respectively, with 10 bases between them. The CDR3 has 13 residues. Germline CDR1 reads LNHDA; CDR2 reads SQIVND (reference sequence). In nucleotides, the CDR3 is TGTGCCAGTACCGGGAACTATAATGAAAAACTGTTTTTT. Amino acids: CASTGNYNEKLFF.

This clone was seen a single time. The CDR3 loop reads CASSSSGKITDTQYF. CDR3 bases: TGTGCCAGCAGTTCTAGCGGGAAGATAACAGATACGCAGTATTTT. V usage is TRBV27 and J usage is TRBJ2-3; TRBD2 agrees at 9 bases. After removal of 4 bases from V and 3 bases from J, the junction contained 5 bases not matched to a gene. The CDR3 consists of 15 residues. Germline loops: CDR1 MNHEY, CDR2 SMNVEV (reference sequence).

The chain couples TRBV2 to TRBJ2-4; TRBD2 matches 12 bases. The J segment lost 2 bases and the V segment lost 6 bases, leaving 8 bases of the junction unmatched. Germline lookup yields CDR1 SNHLY and CDR2 FYNNEI. CDR3 length: 17 residues. In DNA form, the CDR3 reads TGTGCCAGCAGGGACGTGACTAGCGGGGGATCCAAAAACATTCAGTACTTC. Translation: CASRDVTSGGSKNIQYF.

This chain's CDR3 is CASSRGNSYEQYF. CDR3 DNA sequence: TGTGCCAGCAGCCGCGGGAACTCCTACGAGCAGTACTTC. The chain has TRBV6-6 and TRBJ2-7; D may be TRBD2 (6 bases). Germline CDR1 MNHNY, CDR2 SVGAGI (reference sequence). This CDR3 spans 13 amino acids. Trimming took 6 bases from V and 0 from J, leaving 9 bases between them.

The V and J genes are TRBV5-1 and TRBJ2-7; TRBD1 is a possible D gene (6 bases). The CDR3 spans 12 residues. CDR1 is SGHRS, CDR2 YFSETQ, per germline. V lost 2 bases to trimming and J lost 3 bases, with 6 bases between them. CDR3 sequence reads: CASSLGGYEQYF. The CDR3 bases are TGCGCCAGCAGCTTAGGGGGCTACGAGCAGTACTTC. Drawing the rest from reference TRBV5-1 and TRBJ2-7, the complete variable domain is KAGVTQTPRYLIKTRGQQVTLSCSPISGHRSVSWYQQTPGQGLQFLFEYFSETQRNKGNFPGRFSGRQFSNSRSEMNVSTLELGDSALYLCASSLGGYEQYFGPGTRLTVT.

The chain's CDR3 is CASSLEYREEKLFF. The CDR3 bases are TGTGCCAGCAGCTTAGAGTACAGGGAAGAAAAACTGTTTTTT. The V gene is TRBV7-9, the J gene TRBJ1-4; perhaps TRBD1 as D (6 bases). The CDR3 is made up of 14 amino acids. V was shortened by 1 base and J by 8 bases, with 11 bases between the two germline ends. Looked up from germline, CDR1 is SEHNR and CDR2 is FQNEAQ (reference sequence).